The T cell receptor beta chain described here comes from a study of PD-L1 blockade in urothelial cancer. The overall study: Blood analyses occurred 3 weeks (second dose) and 6 weeks post treatment start. The study recovered a median of roughly 150,000 T cells per blood sample.

Assay: immunoSEQ multiplex PCR; the TCRdb copy retains only in-frame clones and omits some. Among 43,000 or so clones, around 80% were seen once, and the ten largest hold around 15%. Time point in this sample: pretreatment peripheral blood. V was clipped by 7 bases and J by 6 bases, with 10 bases between them. Germline V gene lookup returns CDR1 MNHNY and CDR2 SVGAGI (reference sequence). The CDR3 is made up of 12 amino acids. This chain links TRBV6-6 with TRBJ1-5; tentatively, D is TRBD1 (5 bases). The input for sequencing was PBMCs, taken around atezolizumab (anti-PD-L1) treatment. The receptor was derived from a man aged 55 to 70 with urothelial cancer. The CDR3 sequence is CASKGLGQPQHF. The CDR3, as DNA: TGTGCCAGCAAGGGGTTGGGTCAGCCCCAGCATTTT.